This T cell receptor beta chain was observed in a study of identifying expanded T cells in peripheral blood. Study observations and caveats: About 1.3 clones differed between technical replicates, versus around 15 and 19 over time. Clone count variance between roughly 2-week samples rose with total template count.

Clones were read by immunoSEQ multiplex PCR, and TCRdb kept only the in-frame ones, dropping some. The sample lists over 65,000 clones, around 90% occurring once. The CDR3 extends over 16 amino acids. Germline V gene data show CDR1 as LGHNA and CDR2 as YSLEER. V lost 4 bases, J lost 1 base, and 5 bases stayed unmatched. No infections or other immune events were documented during collection. This clone was recorded only once. Antigen specificity is unknown. The rearrangement links TRBV4-3 to TRBJ1-2, with TRBD1 matching 11 bases. The sequencing sample was made of blood. This clonotype was obtained from a person aged 18-70 years in good health. CDR3 coding DNA: TGCGCCAGCAGCCCCAGCGGGACAGGGGGTAACTATGGCTACACCTTC. Translating gives CASSPSGTGGNYGYTF.